These 27 T cell receptor beta chains originate from one sample sequenced in a study of OX40 agonist ivuxolimab in advanced cancers. Library preparation used the immunoSEQ multiplex PCR assay. TCRdb obtained this table from immuneACCESS and retained in-frame rearrangements with V and J assigned. These tables miss some clones; where compared with another copy, unresolved V genes account for less than half of the shortfall, and the remainder is unexplained. This sample is represented by around 48,000 clones; roughly four fifths of them were singletons. The ten largest account for over 2% of the sample. The material sequenced was CD4+ or CD8+ T cells sorted from blood, taken in a trial of the OX40 agonist ivuxolimab. The receptors here all came from an adult with an advanced solid tumor such as melanoma, head and neck, liver or kidney cancer.

CDR3 loop: CASSGDRGGTEAFF. The CDR3 region has the DNA TGTGCCAGCAGTGGGGACAGGGGCGGGACTGAAGCTTTCTTT. This rearrangement joins TRBV28 to TRBJ1-1; 10 bases align to TRBD1. The CDR3 is made up of 14 amino acids. J gave up 5 bases and V 5 bases, and 5 bases lay outside the gene matches. The V gene's germline CDR1 is MDHEN and CDR2 SYDVKM.

This clone occurred a few times. This chain uses TRBV5-5 with TRBJ2-1, with TRBD2 matching 7 bases. Germline values: CDR1 SGHKS, CDR2 YYEKEE (reference sequence). CDR3 length: 18 residues. The junction had 13 bases not matched to a gene; V was cut back by 4 bases and J by 0 bases. The CDR3, as DNA: TGTGCCAGCAGCCCCATTTGGGCTAGCGGTTACTCCTACAATGAGCAGTTCTTC. Residues: CASSPIWASGYSYNEQFF.

This clone is deemed medium-sized. The rearrangement uses TRBV7-9 and TRBJ2-7; 7 nucleotides line up with TRBD2. This CDR3 spans 15 amino acids. V shed 5 bases and J 5 bases; nucleotides not matched to a gene: 12. Germline V gene lookup returns CDR1 SEHNR and CDR2 FQNEAQ (reference sequence). In nucleotides, the CDR3 is TGTGCCAGCAGCAGAAAGGGACCGGGGGGTAACGAGCAGTACTTC. This gives the protein CASSRKGPGGNEQYF. Supplemented by reference TRBV7-9 and TRBJ2-7, the full variable domain reads DTGVSQNPRHKITKRGQNVTFRCDPISEHNRLYWYRQTLGQGPEFLTYFQNEAQLEKSRLLSDRFSAERPKGSFSTLEIQRTEQGDSAMYLCASSRKGPGGNEQYFGPGTRLTVT.

V is TRBV5-1 and J is TRBJ2-7, with TRBD1 identical over 9 bases. With V trimmed by 3 bases and J by 1 base, 5 bases remained unmatched. The CDR3 covers 15 residues. Germline V gene lookup returns CDR1 SGHRS and CDR2 YFSETQ. CDR3 sequence reads: CASSSGGTGSYEQYF. DNA of the CDR3: TGCGCCAGCAGCTCGGGTGGGACAGGGTCCTACGAGCAGTACTTC.

The V gene is TRBV5-4, the J gene TRBJ1-4; D unresolved. V lost 5 bases and J 0 bases, leaving 11 bases between the germline ends. Germline lookup yields CDR1 SGHNT and CDR2 YYREEE (reference sequence). The CDR3 has 15 amino acids. The CDR3 reads CASSPGLATNEKLFF. DNA of the CDR3: TGTGCCAGCAGTCCCGGTCTTGCAACTAATGAAAAACTGTTTTTT.

The CDR3 coding sequence is TGTGCCAGCAGTACCGGACACAATGAGCAGTTCTTC. This translates into CASSTGHNEQFF. The chain is built from TRBV5-4 and TRBJ2-1, with D hard to call. The CDR3 is 12 amino acids. The germline gives CDR1 SGHNT, CDR2 YYREEE (reference sequence). V lost 5 bases and J lost 5, with 8 bases in between.

This chain uses TRBV9 with TRBJ2-5; 9 bases align to TRBD2. In germline, CDR1 is SGDLS, CDR2 YYNGEE. The CDR3 runs 16 residues. J was trimmed by 2 bases and V by 4 bases; bases with no gene match: 9. The DNA of the CDR3 is TGTGCCAGCAGCAAGGGGACTAGCAGTGATCAAGAGACCCAGTACTTC. Translated: CASSKGTSSDQETQYF.

V is TRBV11-2 and J is TRBJ1-3; tentative D call: TRBD1 (5 bases). The CDR3 is 16 residues long. Germline V gene data show CDR1 as SGHAT and CDR2 as FQNNGV. Trimming stripped 4 bases from V and 0 bases from J, with 13 bases between. The CDR3 loop is CASSYLGGFSGNTIYF. The CDR3 nucleotides read TGTGCCAGCAGCTACCTTGGGGGATTCTCTGGAAACACCATATATTTT.

This sequence joins TRBV2 and TRBJ2-7; 10 bases align to TRBD2. Germline V gene lookup returns CDR1 SNHLY and CDR2 FYNNEI. With V trimmed by 11 bases and J by 6 bases, 10 bases remained unmatched. The CDR3 has 13 residues. The CDR3 sequence: CALAGTSAGEQYF. CDR3 sequence (DNA): TGTGCCCTCGCCGGGACTAGCGCGGGCGAGCAGTACTTC. The full variable domain, its missing parts supplied by reference TRBV2 and TRBJ2-7, is EPEVTQTPSHQVTQMGQEVILRCVPISNHLYFYWYRQILGQKVEFLVSFYNNEISEKSEIFDDQFSVERPDGSNFTLKIRSTKLEDSAMYFCALAGTSAGEQYFGPGTRLTVT.

The chain couples TRBV5-1 to TRBJ1-3; D unresolved. Trimming took 3 bases from V and 2 from J, leaving 15 bases between them. Germline V gene data show CDR1 as SGHRS and CDR2 as YFSETQ. The CDR3 runs 16 residues. The CDR3 region has the DNA TGCGCCAGCAGCTCGGACGGAAGAATAACTGGAAACACCATATATTTT. Translated, it gives CASSSDGRITGNTIYF.

This chain joins TRBV29-1 and TRBJ2-1; no firm D call. V lost 4 bases and J lost 1, with 14 bases in between. The germline V gene has CDR1 SQVTM and CDR2 ANQGSEA. The CDR3 runs to 15 residues. CDR3 sequence (DNA): TGCAGCGTTGGTCCCTCTGGCGGATCCTACAATGAGCAGTTCTTC. This codes for CSVGPSGGSYNEQFF.

The genes are TRBV5-4 and TRBJ1-6; 11 positions match TRBD1. The CDR3 consists of 16 residues. V trimming: 0 bases; J trimming: 10 bases; junction bases outside the gene matches: 6. Germline-derived CDR1 and CDR2 are SGHNT and YYREEE (reference sequence). In nucleotides, the CDR3 is TGTGCCAGCAGCTTGGGCTTGGGGACAGGGGGGTCACCCCTCCACTTT. It translates to CASSLGLGTGGSPLHF.

V gene TRBV6-5 combines with J gene TRBJ1-4; 7 bases line up with TRBD1. Germline CDR1 MNHEY, CDR2 SVGAGI. V gave up 3 bases and J gave up 3 bases; unmatched junction bases: 4. The CDR3 extends over 15 amino acids. This CDR3 is CASSYRGTANEKLFF. DNA for the CDR3: TGTGCCAGCAGTTATCGGGGGACAGCTAATGAAAAACTGTTTTTT.

This chain links TRBV9 with TRBJ2-2; 8 positions match TRBD2. This CDR3 is 18 amino acids long. Per the germline V gene, CDR1 is SGDLS and CDR2 is YYNGEE. Trimming at V came to 0 bases and at J to 2 bases, leaving 9 bases not matched to a gene. In DNA, the CDR3 is TGTGCCAGCAGCGTAGCCGAGGGGACTAGACTAAACACCGGGGAGCTGTTTTTT. This translates into CASSVAEGTRLNTGELFF. Using reference TRBV9 and TRBJ2-2 for the parts outside the CDR3, the full variable domain is DSGVTQTPKHLITATGQRVTLRCSPRSGDLSVYWYQQSLDQGLQFLIQYYNGEERAKGNILERFSAQQFPDLHSELNLSSLELGDSALYFCASSVAEGTRLNTGELFFGEGSRLTVL.

This chain uses TRBV28 with TRBJ1-4; D is perhaps TRBD1 (5 bases). From germline, CDR1 is MDHEN and CDR2 SYDVKM. V was shortened by 4 bases and J by 1 base, with 10 bases between the two germline ends. The CDR3 length is 15 residues. CDR3 nucleotide sequence: TGTGCCAGCAGTTGGGGGTTGGGAACTAATGAAAAACTGTTTTTT. Amino acid sequence: CASSWGLGTNEKLFF.

The sample holds a few counts of this clone. The rearrangement links TRBV27 to TRBJ2-6; perhaps TRBD2 as D (6 bases). Looked up from germline, CDR1 is MNHEY and CDR2 is SMNVEV (reference sequence). The CDR3 runs 16 residues. Trimming left V 5 bases short and J 0 bases short, with 11 bases between. The CDR3 sequence is CASSPMGLSGANVLTF. The CDR3 coding sequence is TGTGCCAGCAGTCCGATGGGACTCTCTGGGGCCAACGTCCTGACTTTC.

The chain couples TRBV27 to TRBJ2-7; 7 bases line up with TRBD1. Unmatched junction bases numbered 8, after V lost 4 bases and J lost 5 bases. Germline CDR1 reads MNHEY; CDR2 reads SMNVEV (reference sequence). The CDR3 runs to 14 residues. The DNA of the CDR3 is TGTGCCAGCAGTTCCTACAGGGGAAGGGACGAGCAGTACTTC. Protein: CASSSYRGRDEQYF.

This chain uses TRBV30 with TRBJ2-1, with TRBD2 matching over 8 bases. J was trimmed by 8 bases and V by 2 bases; bases with no gene match: 20. The CDR3 consists of 18 residues. The V gene's germline CDR1 is GTSNPN and CDR2 SVGIG (reference sequence). The CDR3 is CAWSPPVYGRAIRDEQFF. CDR3 DNA sequence: TGTGCCTGGAGTCCACCCGTGTACGGGAGGGCCATCCGCGATGAGCAGTTCTTC.

The chain combines TRBV2 with TRBJ2-4, with TRBD2 matching 11 bases. This CDR3 spans 13 amino acids. Germline V gene sequence: CDR1 SNHLY, CDR2 FYNNEI. V shed 6 bases and J 9 bases; nucleotides not matched to a gene: 4. CDR3 nucleotides: TGTGCCAGCAGCGGACTAGCGGGCGGCATTCAGTACTTC. Translating gives CASSGLAGGIQYF.

V gene TRBV4-2 combines with J gene TRBJ2-5, with D perhaps TRBD2 (5 bases). The CDR3 consists of 15 residues. CDR1 LGHNA and CDR2 YNFKEQ come from the germline V gene. V was cut by 1 base and J by 1 base, with 10 bases left in between. CDR3 coding DNA: TGTGCCAGCAGCCAAGGTTCGACTACCCAAGAGACCCAGTACTTC. Protein product: CASSQGSTTQETQYF.

DNA for the CDR3: TGTGCCAGCAGCCTTATTTCGAAGACTGAAGCTTTCTTT. Its translation: CASSLISKTEAFF. V usage is TRBV7-2 and J usage is TRBJ1-1; D ambiguous. This CDR3 comprises 13 residues. Trimming cost V 5 bases and J 5 bases, with 12 bases left between them. CDR1 and CDR2 from the germline V gene are SGHTA and FQGNSA.

This clone was detected only a few times. In nucleotides, the CDR3 is TGTGCCAGCAGCTTAGATCTAGGGTCCCTCCACACCTTC. Its translation: CASSLDLGSLHTF. The chain has TRBV11-2 and TRBJ1-2; D gene unclear. Germline loops: CDR1 SGHAT, CDR2 FQNNGV. Trimming took 0 bases from V and 12 from J, leaving 14 bases between them. This CDR3 has 13 residues.

The chain employs TRBV10-3 and TRBJ2-2, with a tentative D call TRBD1 (5 bases). Trimming removed 10 bases from V and 7 bases from J, with 16 bases in between. Per germline, CDR1 ENHRY and CDR2 SYGVKD. The CDR3 totals 13 residues. CDR3 loop: CATNKDRGGELFF. The DNA for the CDR3 is TGTGCCACCAACAAGGATAGGGGCGGGGAGCTGTTTTTT.

J is TRBJ1-5 and V is TRBV6-6; no firm D call. Germline V gene data show CDR1 as MNHNY and CDR2 as SVGAGI (reference sequence). The length of the CDR3 is 13 residues. The V gene lost 6 bases and the J gene lost 4 bases, with 10 bases spanning the gap. CDR3 amino acids: CASSRDGNQPQHF. DNA for the CDR3: TGTGCCAGCAGCAGAGACGGGAATCAGCCCCAGCATTTT.

The table lists this clone with a few counts. The J gene is TRBJ2-5, the V gene TRBV7-9; 12 bases are shared with TRBD2. Germline CDR1 and CDR2: SEHNR and FQNEAQ (reference sequence). The CDR3 is made up of 16 amino acids. The V segment lost 1 base and the J segment 6 bases; nucleotides outside the gene matches: 6. This CDR3 reads CASSLVGLAGIKTQYF. The DNA for the CDR3 is TGTGCCAGCAGCTTAGTTGGACTAGCGGGAATTAAGACCCAGTACTTC.

The chain is built from TRBV18 and TRBJ1-5; no definite D call. The germline V and J ends were trimmed by 3 bases and 2 bases, with 8 bases remaining between them. Looked up from germline, CDR1 is KGHSH and CDR2 is LQKENI. This CDR3 contains 14 residues. CDR3 protein: CASSPNWGNQPQHF. The CDR3 DNA sequence: TGTGCCAGCTCACCTAATTGGGGCAATCAGCCCCAGCATTTT.

The chain links TRBV12-5 to TRBJ1-1; D is ambiguous. This CDR3 has 14 residues. Germline assignment: CDR1 LGHNT and CDR2 FRNRAP. Between the trimmed V and J ends, which lost 0 bases and 4 bases, there was a span of 9 bases. Here the CDR3 reads CASGLVREGTEAFF. The CDR3, as DNA: TGTGCTAGTGGTTTGGTTCGAGAAGGCACTGAAGCTTTCTTT.